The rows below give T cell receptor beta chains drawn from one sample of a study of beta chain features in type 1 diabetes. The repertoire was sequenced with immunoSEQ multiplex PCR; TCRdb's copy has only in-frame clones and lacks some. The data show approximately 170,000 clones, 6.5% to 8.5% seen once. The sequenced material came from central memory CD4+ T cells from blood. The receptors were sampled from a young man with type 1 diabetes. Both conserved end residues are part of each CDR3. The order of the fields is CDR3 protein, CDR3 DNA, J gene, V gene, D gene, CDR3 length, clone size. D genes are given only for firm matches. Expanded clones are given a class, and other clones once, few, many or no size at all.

CDR3: CASSAQRGGTEAFF
DNA: TGTGCCAGCAGCGCCCAAAGGGGTGGGACTGAAGCTTTCTTT
J: TRBJ1-1
V: TRBV7-2
D: -
length: 14
size: -

CDR3: CAWSAQYNEQFF
DNA: TGTGCCTGGAGTGCACAATACAATGAGCAGTTCTTC
J: TRBJ2-1
V: TRBV30
D: -
length: 12
size: few

CDR3: CASSPGPKRRSEAFF
DNA: TGTGCCAGCTCACCCGGACCCAAGCGGAGGTCTGAAGCTTTCTTT
J: TRBJ1-1
V: TRBV18
D: -
length: 15
size: -

CDR3: CASSLGPNTDTQYF
DNA: TGTGCCAGCAGCTTAGGGCCAAACACAGATACGCAGTATTTT
J: TRBJ2-3
V: TRBV11-2
D: -
length: 14
size: many

CDR3: CATSRDLPQEAYTQYF
DNA: TGTGCCACCAGCAGAGATCTCCCTCAGGAAGCCTATACGCAGTATTTT
J: TRBJ2-3
V: TRBV15
D: -
length: 16
size: -

CDR3: CASSPPRGSNEQFF
DNA: TGCGCCAGCAGTCCCCCTCGGGGGAGCAATGAGCAGTTCTTC
J: TRBJ2-1
V: TRBV23-1
D: -
length: 14
size: -

CDR3: CASSPWGPTEAFF
DNA: TGTGCCAGCTCACCCTGGGGGCCCACTGAAGCTTTCTTT
J: TRBJ1-1
V: TRBV18
D: -
length: 13
size: few

CDR3: CASSFLGGGRGDTQYF
DNA: TGTGCCAGCAGCTTCTTGGGGGGGGGACGGGGAGATACGCAGTATTTT
J: TRBJ2-3
V: TRBV7-2
D: TRBD2
length: 16
size: few

CDR3: CASSLGRQGYGYTF
DNA: TGTGCCAGCAGCTTAGGGCGCCAGGGTTATGGCTACACCTTC
J: TRBJ1-2
V: TRBV7-2
D: -
length: 14
size: few

CDR3: CAMSSYNEQFF
DNA: TGTGCCATGAGCTCCTACAATGAGCAGTTCTTC
J: TRBJ2-1
V: TRBV7-9
D: -
length: 11
size: few

CDR3: CALQAQSAGGYTF
DNA: TGCGCACTCCAGGCACAGTCGGCGGGTGGCTACACCTTC
J: TRBJ1-2
V: TRBV6-1
D: -
length: 13
size: few

CDR3: CSGRRQEREAEAFF
DNA: TGCAGCGGCCGTCGTCAGGAAAGGGAGGCTGAAGCTTTCTTT
J: TRBJ1-1
V: TRBV29-1
D: -
length: 14
size: -

CDR3: CASSLQDRVYEQYF
DNA: TGTGCCAGTAGCCTACAAGACAGGGTCTACGAGCAGTACTTC
J: TRBJ2-7
V: TRBV19
D: TRBD1
length: 14
size: few

CDR3: CASSFALTSSYEQYF
DNA: TGTGCCAGCAGCTTTGCTCTAACTAGCAGTTACGAGCAGTACTTC
J: TRBJ2-7
V: TRBV4-2
D: -
length: 15
size: few

CDR3: CAISGFTQGLTEAFF
DNA: TGTGCCATCAGTGGATTCACACAGGGTCTTACTGAAGCTTTCTTT
J: TRBJ1-1
V: TRBV10-3
D: -
length: 15
size: few

CDR3: CASSEGLTEQFF
DNA: TGTGCCAGCAGCGAGGGGCTGACTGAGCAGTTCTTC
J: TRBJ2-1
V: TRBV9
D: -
length: 12
size: few

CDR3: CASGTGKEKLFF
DNA: TGTGCCAGCGGGACAGGGAAGGAAAAACTGTTTTTT
J: TRBJ1-4
V: TRBV6-5
D: TRBD1
length: 12
size: few

CDR3: CASSQTGYHTEAFF
DNA: TGTGCCAGCAGCCAAACAGGGTACCACACTGAAGCTTTCTTT
J: TRBJ1-1
V: TRBV27
D: -
length: 14
size: -

CDR3: CASSKKGLVQFF
DNA: TGTGCCAGCAGCAAAAAAGGACTAGTCCAGTTCTTC
J: TRBJ2-1
V: TRBV11-2
D: TRBD2
length: 12
size: few

CDR3: CASSQVPWQTQYF
DNA: TGTGCCAGCAGCCAAGTCCCGTGGCAGACCCAGTACTTC
J: TRBJ2-5
V: TRBV5-8
D: -
length: 13
size: few